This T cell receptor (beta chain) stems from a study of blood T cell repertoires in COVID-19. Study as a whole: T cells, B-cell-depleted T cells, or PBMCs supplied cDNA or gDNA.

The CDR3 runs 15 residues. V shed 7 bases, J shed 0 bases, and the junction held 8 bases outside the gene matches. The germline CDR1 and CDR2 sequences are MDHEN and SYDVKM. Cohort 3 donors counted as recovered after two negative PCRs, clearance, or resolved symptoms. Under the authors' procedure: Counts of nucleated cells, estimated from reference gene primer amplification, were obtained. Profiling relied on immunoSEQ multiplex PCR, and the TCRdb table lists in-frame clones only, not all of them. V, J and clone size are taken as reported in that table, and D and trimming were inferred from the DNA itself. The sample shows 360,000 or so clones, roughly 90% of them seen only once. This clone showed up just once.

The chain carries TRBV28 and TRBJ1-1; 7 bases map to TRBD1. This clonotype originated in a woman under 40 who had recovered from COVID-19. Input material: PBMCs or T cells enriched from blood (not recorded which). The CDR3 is CASTQGQLMNTEAFF. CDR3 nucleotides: TGTGCCAGCACCCAGGGACAGCTAATGAACACTGAAGCTTTCTTT.